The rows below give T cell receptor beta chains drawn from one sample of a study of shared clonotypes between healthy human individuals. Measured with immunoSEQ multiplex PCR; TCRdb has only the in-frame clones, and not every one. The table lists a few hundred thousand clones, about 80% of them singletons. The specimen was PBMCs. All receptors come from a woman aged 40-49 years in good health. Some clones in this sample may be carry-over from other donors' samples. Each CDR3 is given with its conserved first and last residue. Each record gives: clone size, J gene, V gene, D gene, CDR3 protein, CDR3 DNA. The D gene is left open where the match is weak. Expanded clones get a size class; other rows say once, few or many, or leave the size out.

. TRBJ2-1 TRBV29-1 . CSVGRGRGNEQFF TGCAGCGTTGGTAGGGGGCGGGGCAATGAGCAGTTCTTC
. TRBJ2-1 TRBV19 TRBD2 CASSMPSGIRFF TGTGCCAGTAGTATGCCTAGCGGGATTCGGTTCTTC
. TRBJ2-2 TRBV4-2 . CASSLMGNTGELFF TGTGCCAGCAGCTTAATGGGGAACACCGGGGAGCTGTTTTTT
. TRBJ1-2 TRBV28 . CASSFGGGYGYTF TGTGCCAGCAGTTTCGGGGGGGGATATGGCTACACCTTC
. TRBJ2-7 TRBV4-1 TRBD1 CASSQTLGTGRPYEQYF TGCGCCAGCAGCCAGACCCTAGGGACAGGGCGACCCTACGAGCAGTACTTC
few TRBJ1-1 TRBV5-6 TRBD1 CASSFGTGYSSTEAFF TGTGCCAGCAGCTTCGGGACAGGGTATAGTAGCACTGAAGCTTTCTTT
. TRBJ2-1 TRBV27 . CASRLGYNEQFF TGTGCCAGCAGGTTGGGCTACAATGAGCAGTTCTTC
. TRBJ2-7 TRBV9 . CASSVSAGAYEQYF TGTGCCAGCAGCGTCTCAGCAGGGGCCTACGAGCAGTACTTC
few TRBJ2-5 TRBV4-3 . CASSQDIGGRQETQYF TGCGCCAGCAGCCAAGATATTGGTGGCAGACAAGAGACCCAGTACTTC
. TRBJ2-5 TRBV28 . CASSFGSVTPGKTQYF TGTGCCAGCAGTTTTGGGTCGGTGACCCCCGGGAAGACCCAGTACTTC
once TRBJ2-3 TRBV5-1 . CASSPLVGDTQYF TGCGCCAGCAGCCCCCTGGTGGGAGATACGCAGTATTTT
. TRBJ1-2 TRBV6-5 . CASSYKWLDYGYTF TGTGCCAGCAGTTACAAATGGTTGGACTATGGCTACACCTTC
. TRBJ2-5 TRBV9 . CASSVDRVQTQYF TGTGCCAGCAGCGTAGACAGGGTACAGACCCAGTACTTC
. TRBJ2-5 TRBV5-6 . CASSLAPALGETQYF TGTGCCAGCAGCTTGGCCCCGGCGTTGGGGGAGACCCAGTACTTC
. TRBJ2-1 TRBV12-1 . CASSLALAGRSSYNEQFF TGTGCCAGCAGCTTAGCACTAGCGGGAAGGAGCTCCTACAATGAGCAGTTCTTC
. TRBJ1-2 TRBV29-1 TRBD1 CSAGGQGAVGYGYTF TGCAGCGCAGGCGGACAGGGCGCCGTAGGATATGGCTACACCTTC
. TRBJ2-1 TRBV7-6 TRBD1 CASSLQGAGEQFF TGTGCCAGCAGCTTACAGGGGGCCGGTGAGCAGTTCTTC
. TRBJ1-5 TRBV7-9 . CASSLGGGGGANQPQHF TGTGCCAGCAGCTTAGGTGGTGGGGGGGGCGCGAATCAGCCCCAGCATTTT
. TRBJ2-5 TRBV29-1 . CSVESLETQYF TGCAGCGTTGAGAGTTTGGAGACCCAGTACTTC
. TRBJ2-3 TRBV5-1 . CASSLRDNPSTDTQYF TGCGCCAGCAGCCTCCGGGACAACCCTAGCACAGATACGCAGTATTTT
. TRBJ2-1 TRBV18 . CASSPPALLDEQFF TGTGCCAGCTCACCACCGGCGCTTTTGGATGAGCAGTTCTTC
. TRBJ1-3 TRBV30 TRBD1 CAWSKGLGTAGNTIYF TGTGCCTGGAGTAAGGGGTTGGGGACAGCTGGAAACACCATATATTTT
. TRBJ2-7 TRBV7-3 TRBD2 CASSPQGPTSGRVREQYF TGTGCCAGCAGCCCCCAAGGCCCGACTAGCGGGAGGGTGAGGGAGCAGTACTTC
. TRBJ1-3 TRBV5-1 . CASSLDRISGNTIYF TGCGCCAGCAGCTTGGACAGGATCTCTGGAAACACCATATATTTT
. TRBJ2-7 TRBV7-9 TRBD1 CASSPLGQGFYEQYF TGTGCCAGCAGCCCGCTGGGACAGGGGTTCTACGAGCAGTACTTC
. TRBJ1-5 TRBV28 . CASSSRGAQHF TGTGCCAGCAGCTCGCGGGGGGCCCAGCATTTT
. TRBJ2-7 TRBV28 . CASSQITTPHEQYF TGTGCCAGCAGTCAAATTACAACACCCCACGAGCAGTACTTC
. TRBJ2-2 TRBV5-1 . CASSFTQNTGELFF TGCGCCAGCAGCTTCACGCAGAACACCGGGGAGCTGTTTTTT
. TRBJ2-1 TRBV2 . CASRDYNEQFF TGTGCCAGCCGGGACTACAATGAGCAGTTCTTC
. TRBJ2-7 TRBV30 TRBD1 CASPGQPIYEQYF TGTGCCTCGCCGGGACAGCCCATCTACGAGCAGTACTTC
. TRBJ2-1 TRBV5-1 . CASSLLGDSYNEQFF TGCGCCAGCAGCTTGTTGGGAGACTCCTACAATGAGCAGTTCTTC
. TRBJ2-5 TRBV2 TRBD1 CASSEQTGGVETQYF TGTGCCAGCAGTGAACAGACAGGGGGTGTGGAGACCCAGTACTTC
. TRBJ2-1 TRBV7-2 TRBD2 CASSLAAGALNEQFF TGTGCCAGCAGCTTAGCTGCGGGAGCTTTAAATGAGCAGTTCTTC
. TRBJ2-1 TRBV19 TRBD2 CASSGGLAEISYNEQFF TGTGCCAGTAGTGGGGGACTAGCGGAAATCTCCTACAATGAGCAGTTCTTC
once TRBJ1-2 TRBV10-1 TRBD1 CASSESVRTGLVGYTF TGCGCCAGCAGTGAGTCGGTCAGGACAGGGCTGGTTGGCTACACCTTC
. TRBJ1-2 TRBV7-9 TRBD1 CASSLTGTGEGYTF TGTGCCAGCAGCTTAACGGGGACAGGGGAGGGCTACACCTTC
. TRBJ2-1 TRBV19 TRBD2 CASSIAAGGDEQFF TGTGCCAGTAGTATAGCGGCGGGGGGCGATGAGCAGTTCTTC